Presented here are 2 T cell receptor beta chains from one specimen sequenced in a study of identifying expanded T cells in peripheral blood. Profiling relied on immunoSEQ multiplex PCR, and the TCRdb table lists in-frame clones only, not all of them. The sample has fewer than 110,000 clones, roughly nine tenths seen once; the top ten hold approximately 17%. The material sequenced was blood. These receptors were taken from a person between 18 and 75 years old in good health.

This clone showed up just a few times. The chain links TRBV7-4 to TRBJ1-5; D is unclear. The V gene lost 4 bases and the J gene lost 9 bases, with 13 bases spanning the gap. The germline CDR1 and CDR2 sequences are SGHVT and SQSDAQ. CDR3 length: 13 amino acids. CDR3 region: CASSSRRPAPQHF. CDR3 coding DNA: TGTGCCAGCAGCTCCCGCCGACCCGCGCCCCAGCATTTT.

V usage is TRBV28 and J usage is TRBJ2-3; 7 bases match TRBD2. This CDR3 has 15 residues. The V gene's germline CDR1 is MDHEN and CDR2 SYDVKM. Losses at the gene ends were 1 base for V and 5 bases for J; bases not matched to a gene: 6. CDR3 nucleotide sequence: TGTGCCAGCAGTTTATTTACGGGGGAGGGAGATACGCAGTATTTT. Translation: CASSLFTGEGDTQYF. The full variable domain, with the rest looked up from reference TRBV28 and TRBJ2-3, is DVKVTQSSRYLVKRTGEKVFLECVQDMDHENMFWYRQDPGLGLRLIYFSYDVKMKEKGDIPEGYSVSREKKERFSLILESASTNQTSMYLCASSLFTGEGDTQYFGPGTRLTVL.